The clone carrying this TCR beta chain was found a few times. V trimming: 2 bases; J trimming: 3 bases; junction bases outside the gene matches: 9. The CDR3 is 17 residues long. Germline assignment: CDR1 ENHRY and CDR2 SYGVKD. The entry originates in a study of shared clonotypes between healthy human individuals. Clones were sequenced by immunoSEQ multiplex PCR, and TCRdb holds only the in-frame ones, with some missing. The sample has about 980,000 clones, 76% seen once; the top ten hold about 1.5%. Splitting of CD4+ cells produced CD45RA+ naive and CD45RA-negative memory subsets. Sequencing was performed on memory CD4+ T cells sorted from blood. The subset here: CD45RA-negative fraction. The sequence came from a man between 18 and 29 years old in good health. The chain uses TRBV10-3 and TRBJ2-7; 11 bases match TRBD1. In nucleotides, the CDR3 is TGTGCCATCAGTGAGGCAGGACAGGGGGCGACTCTCTACGAGCAGTACTTC. It specifies CAISEAGQGATLYEQYF.